These 11 T cell receptor beta chains share one sample of origin, sequenced in a study of blood T cell repertoires in COVID-19. Libraries were prepared by immunoSEQ multiplex PCR; TCRdb keeps only in-frame clonotypes and omits some of them. The table lists 350,000 to 450,000 clones, 70% to 90% of them singletons, with 2.3% in the top ten. The source material was peripheral blood. The source is a woman in her fifties or sixties with COVID-19, enrolled during active disease.

The rearrangement links TRBV5-1 to TRBJ2-2; D is ambiguous. CDR3 length: 13 amino acids. CDR1 and CDR2 from the germline V gene are SGHRS and YFSETQ. The germline V and J ends were trimmed by 4 bases and 6 bases, with 10 bases remaining between them. The CDR3 bases are TGCGCCAGCAGCCCCGGGTATTCCGGGGAGCTGTTTTTT. It specifies CASSPGYSGELFF.

The rearrangement links TRBV5-1 to TRBJ2-2; D is possibly TRBD1 (5 bases). V was trimmed by 4 bases and J by 0 bases, leaving 7 bases between them. Germline-derived CDR1 and CDR2 are SGHRS and YFSETQ. This CDR3 has 14 amino acids. CDR3 nucleotide sequence: TGCGCCAGCAGCCAGACAGCGAACACCGGGGAGCTGTTTTTT. Its protein product is CASSQTANTGELFF. The whole variable domain, filled in from reference TRBV5-1 and TRBJ2-2, reads KAGVTQTPRYLIKTRGQQVTLSCSPISGHRSVSWYQQTPGQGLQFLFEYFSETQRNKGNFPGRFSGRQFSNSRSEMNVSTLELGDSALYLCASSQTANTGELFFGEGSRLTVL.

The chain has TRBV5-1 and TRBJ2-7, with TRBD2 identical over 8 bases. The germline V gene has CDR1 SGHRS and CDR2 YFSETQ. J gave up 1 base and V 4 bases, and 4 bases lay outside the gene matches. The CDR3 extends over 14 amino acids. The CDR3 DNA reads TGCGCCAGCAGCGAAAGACTAGCGTCCTACGAGCAGTACTTC. Encoded protein: CASSERLASYEQYF.

The rearrangement links TRBV6-2 or TRBV6-3 to TRBJ1-1, with 9 bases aligning to TRBD1. There are 16 residues in the CDR3. Per the germline V gene, CDR1 is MNHEY and CDR2 is SVGEGT. V was clipped by 5 bases and J by 0 bases; unmatched bases: 7. The CDR3 bases are TGTGCCAGCAGTCCCCAAGGACAGGGGCTGAACACTGAAGCTTTCTTT. It translates to CASSPQGQGLNTEAFF.

This chain uses TRBV27 with TRBJ2-2; tentative D call: TRBD1 (5 bases). The CDR3 spans 14 residues. Between the trimmed V and J ends, which lost 8 bases and 3 bases, there was a span of 13 bases. Germline V lookup: CDR1 MNHEY, CDR2 SMNVEV (reference sequence). Written as DNA, the CDR3 is TGTGCCAGCGCCCGGGCAGGGCACACCGGGGAGCTGTTTTTT. Translation gives CASARAGHTGELFF.

J is TRBJ2-5 and V is TRBV7-3, with 7 bases matching TRBD1. Germline values: CDR1 SGHTA, CDR2 FQGTGA. This CDR3 spans 15 amino acids. V trimming: 5 bases; J trimming: 1 base; junction bases outside the gene matches: 7. The CDR3 reads CASSRKGQIQETQYF. The CDR3 coding sequence is TGTGCCAGCAGCCGAAAGGGACAGATCCAAGAGACCCAGTACTTC.

The chain has TRBV6-5 and TRBJ2-5; unclear D gene. The CDR3 totals 15 residues. Germline V gives CDR1 MNHEY, CDR2 SVGAGI. The V gene lost 0 bases and the J gene lost 1 base, with 9 bases spanning the gap. CDR3 sequence: CASSYSIRVQETQYF. The CDR3 DNA reads as TGTGCCAGCAGTTACTCGATACGGGTCCAAGAGACCCAGTACTTC.

The sample holds one count of this clone. V is TRBV12-3 or TRBV12-4 and J is TRBJ2-7; TRBD2 matches 7 bases. J lost 10 bases, V lost 6 bases, and 12 bases had no gene match. The CDR3 has 13 residues. CDR3 DNA: TGTGCCAGCAGACACTCCCCGGGGGGTGTCCAGTACTTC. The encoded protein is CASRHSPGGVQYF.

V gene TRBV2 combines with J gene TRBJ2-4, with D perhaps TRBD1 (5 bases). The germline V gene has CDR1 SNHLY and CDR2 FYNNEI. V shed 7 bases and J shed 6 bases, with 13 bases lying between them. The CDR3 totals 13 residues. DNA for the CDR3: TGTGCCAGCACCAGAGACAGATTAAACATTCAGTACTTC. This encodes CASTRDRLNIQYF.

CDR3 amino acids: CASGGPGQGNYGYTF. The CDR3 nucleotides read TGTGCCAGCGGGGGACCGGGACAGGGAAACTATGGCTACACCTTC. The gene calls are TRBV6-6 and TRBJ1-2, with TRBD1 identical over 9 bases. Losses at the gene ends were 8 bases for V and 2 bases for J; bases not matched to a gene: 9. From germline, CDR1 is MNHNY and CDR2 SVGAGI (reference sequence). There are 15 residues in the CDR3.

This clone was detected once. This rearrangement joins TRBV13 to TRBJ2-7; possible D gene TRBD1, 6 bases. CDR1 is PRHDT, CDR2 FYEKMQ, per germline (reference sequence). The V end was cut by 5 bases, the J end by 2 bases, with 16 bases between. The CDR3 loop spans 15 amino acids. The CDR3, as DNA: TGTGCCAGCAGCGCGCGACAGGTCCCAGCCTACGAGCAGTACTTC. As protein: CASSARQVPAYEQYF.